The 10 T cell receptor beta chains presented below share a single source sample, sequenced in a study of control samples from healthy donors and cancer patients. This table comes from immunoSEQ multiplex PCR, and its TCRdb copy is limited to in-frame clones, with some not included. This table holds about 150,000 clones, about 93% found once. Sequencing used blood. These receptors all come from a man in his fifties or sixties in good health.

This clone appeared once. The chain links TRBV29-1 to TRBJ2-3, with 8 bases aligning to TRBD2. Per germline, CDR1 SQVTM and CDR2 ANQGSEA. Trimming took 0 bases from V and 4 from J; bases not matched to a gene: 3. The CDR3 has 14 residues. CDR3 sequence (DNA): TGCAGCGTTGAAGAAGGACTAGCTTCAGATACGCAGTATTTT. Translation: CSVEEGLASDTQYF.

The chain employs TRBV27 and TRBJ1-6, with a possible D match to TRBD1 (5 bases). The V end was cut by 3 bases, the J end by 9 bases, with 12 bases between. CDR1 and CDR2 (germline): MNHEY, SMNVEV (reference sequence). This CDR3 region has 14 residues. CDR3 DNA: TGTGCCAGCAGTTTTGAATATCAGGGTTCACCCCTCCACTTT. It is translated as CASSFEYQGSPLHF.

This clone was recorded once. The gene calls are TRBV3-1 (or the pseudogene TRBV3-2) and TRBJ1-1; no clear D. Between the trimmed V and J ends, which lost 2 bases and 0 bases, there was a span of 7 bases. CDR3 length equals 14 residues. The V gene's germline CDR1 is LGHDT and CDR2 YNNKEL (reference sequence). CDR3 nucleotide sequence: TGTGCCAGCAGCCAATATACTATGAACACTGAAGCTTTCTTT. The encoded protein is CASSQYTMNTEAFF.

This chain uses TRBV19 with TRBJ2-7; D might be TRBD1 (5 bases). V was pared by 2 bases and J by 3 bases, with 8 bases between. The germline gives CDR1 LNHDA, CDR2 SQIVND (reference sequence). The CDR3 is 13 residues long. The CDR3 is CASSIQGDYEQYF. The CDR3 bases are TGTGCCAGTAGTATACAGGGCGACTACGAGCAGTACTTC.

The gene calls are TRBV3-1 (or the pseudogene TRBV3-2) and TRBJ1-4; 9 bases are shared with TRBD1. Germline CDR1 is LGHDT and CDR2 is YNNKEL (reference sequence). V dropped 3 bases and J dropped 3; count of bases not matched to a gene: 8. This CDR3 has 17 amino acids. CDR3 coding DNA: TGTGCCAGCAGCCAGGCAGACAGGGGGGGAGCTAATGAAAAACTGTTTTTT. Translation: CASSQADRGGANEKLFF.

The chain is built from TRBV27 and TRBJ2-3; D unresolved. V was pared by 3 bases and J by 0 bases, with 13 bases between. CDR1 MNHEY and CDR2 SMNVEV come from the germline V gene (reference sequence). The CDR3 is 16 amino acids. The DNA for the CDR3 is TGTGCCAGCAGTTTTGTTGCACGGTCGAGCACAGATACGCAGTATTTT. Encoded protein: CASSFVARSSTDTQYF.

The chain joins TRBV19 to TRBJ2-1; D gene uncertain. Germline CDR1 reads LNHDA; CDR2 reads SQIVND (reference sequence). CDR3 size: 13 residues. Trimming removed 3 bases at V and 6 bases at J, with 9 bases between. CDR3 sequence: CASSMGKGNEQFF. CDR3 bases: TGTGCCAGTAGTATGGGTAAGGGCAATGAGCAGTTCTTC.

This chain links TRBV28 with TRBJ2-4; D is possibly TRBD1 or TRBD2 (5 bases each). There are 14 residues in the CDR3. The V and J ends lost 5 bases and 3 bases respectively, with 11 bases between them. Germline-derived CDR1 and CDR2 are MDHEN and SYDVKM. DNA for the CDR3: TGTGCCAGCAGTGTCCGGGACCTCAAAAACATTCAGTACTTC. It encodes CASSVRDLKNIQYF. Looking up the rest from reference TRBV28 and TRBJ2-4 gives the full variable domain: DVKVTQSSRYLVKRTGEKVFLECVQDMDHENMFWYRQDPGLGLRLIYFSYDVKMKEKGDIPEGYSVSREKKERFSLILESASTNQTSMYLCASSVRDLKNIQYFGAGTRLSVL.

The chain uses TRBV28 and TRBJ2-4; TRBD1 agrees at 9 bases. The CDR3 runs 16 residues. Germline-derived CDR1 and CDR2 are MDHEN and SYDVKM. The junction had 10 bases not matched to a gene; V was cut back by 5 bases and J by 5 bases. In DNA form, the CDR3 reads TGTGCCAGCAGTGCCCTTGGGGACAGGGACCAAAACATTCAGTACTTC. This encodes CASSALGDRDQNIQYF.

The V gene is TRBV28, the J gene TRBJ1-2; D is unresolved. CDR3 size: 13 residues. Germline assignment: CDR1 MDHEN and CDR2 SYDVKM. Trimming stripped 7 bases from V and 7 bases from J, with 16 bases between. The CDR3 region is CASIRSPGFGYTF. The DNA of the CDR3 is TGTGCCAGCATCCGCTCCCCCGGGTTTGGCTACACCTTC.